This T cell receptor beta chain is from a study of T cell clones after liver transplantation. Study-level information: Without induction therapy, subjects received standard immunosuppression until 12-24 months post-transplant.

Germline-derived CDR1 and CDR2 are SGHRS and YFSETQ. The CDR3 runs to 16 residues. Trimming removed 4 bases from V and 7 bases from J; junction bases left unmatched: 11. Points on this clone: Its cognate antigen is unknown.

Sorting of unstimulated PBMCs yielded separate CD3+CD4+ and CD3+CD8+ fractions. Findings and limits, study-wide: Conclusions were preliminary, with small, heterogeneous patient groups.

Sequenced by immunoSEQ multiplex PCR; TCRdb stores in-frame clones only, minus some. The sample lists more than 70,000 clones; approximately 82% were seen once. Sequencing used CD4+ T cells from blood, obtained at the 22-month timepoint. The origin of this receptor is a human patient who received a liver transplant. Some T cells may be transferred from the graft donor. The gene calls are TRBV5-1 and TRBJ2-2; 9 nucleotides match TRBD1. The CDR3 sequence is CASSTAGTGLHGELFF. CDR3 DNA sequence: TGCGCCAGCAGCACTGCCGGGACAGGGCTACACGGGGAGCTGTTTTTT.